The 5 T cell receptor beta chains reported below all come from one sample, sequenced in a study of T cells in women clearing cervical HPV infection. The protocol was immunoSEQ multiplex PCR, while the TCRdb copy is restricted to in-frame clones and leaves out a portion. This sample carries about 45,000 clones, with 1% to 1.5% going to the ten biggest clones. Material for sequencing was blood buffy coat. The receptors were sampled from a woman between 18 and 75 years old with a cervical HPV16 infection that either progressed to CIN3+ or cleared (not recorded which).

Regarding this clone: The missing CDR3 end, 3 residues past where the read stops, is filled in from the germline J gene. The chain links TRBV7-6 to TRBJ2-2; 8 positions match TRBD1. The V gene's germline CDR1 is SGHVS and CDR2 FNYEAQ. The CDR3 has 13 residues. Losses at the gene ends were 6 bases for V and 3 bases for J; bases not matched to a gene: 0. CDR3 bases read: TGTGCCAGCAGGGACAGGGACACCGGGGAG. Amino acids: CASRDRDTGE. The entire CDR3 is CASRDRDTGELFF.

Details on this clone: Sequencing ends 3 residues short of the CDR3 end; the germline J gene provides the rest. The V and J genes are TRBV6-2 or TRBV6-3 and TRBJ2-7; TRBD2 agrees at 11 bases. The CDR3 extends over 13 amino acids. CDR1 and CDR2 (germline): MNHEY, SVGEGT. With V trimmed by 11 bases and J by 0 bases, 3 bases remained unmatched. The CDR3 DNA, read in part, is TGTGCCTGTAGCGGGGGGGCCTCCTACGAG. This gives the protein CACSGGASYE. The full-length CDR3 reads as CACSGGASYEQYF.

In regard to this clone: The read ends 3 residues shy of where the CDR3 ends; the end is completed using the germline J gene. The chain employs TRBV30 and TRBJ2-4, with 9 positions matching TRBD1. There are 13 residues in the CDR3. Germline V gene data show CDR1 as GTSNPN and CDR2 as SVGIG (reference sequence). The CDR3 DNA, read in part, is TGTGCCTGGCGGACAGGGGCTAACTATGGT. It yields the protein CAWRTGANYG. The CDR3 as a whole reads CAWRTGANYGQYF.

Comment on this clone: The sequence runs out 3 residues before the end of the CDR3; the remainder is reconstructed from the germline J gene. The chain combines TRBV6-1 with TRBJ1-1; TRBD1 matches at 7 bases. The CDR3 is made up of 12 amino acids. The germline V gene encodes CDR1 MNHNS and CDR2 SASEGT. Incomplete CDR3 DNA: TGTGCCAGCAGTGGGACAGGACAGGCA. It codes for CASSGTGQA. The complete CDR3 reads CASSGTGQAAFF.

Worth noting for this clone: The read ends 3 residues shy of where the CDR3 ends; the end is completed using the germline J gene. This sequence joins TRBV19 and TRBJ2-2; the D is unclear. The CDR3 totals 12 residues. V lost 7 bases to trimming and J lost 1 base, with 4 bases between them. From germline, CDR1 is LNHDA and CDR2 SQIVND (reference sequence). This CDR3 is CASTVNTGELFF. The CDR3 bases that were read are TGTGCCAGTACAGTGAACACCGGGGAG. The full variable domain, with the rest looked up from reference TRBV19 and TRBJ2-2, is DGGITQSPKYLFRKEGQNVTLSCEQNLNHDAMYWYRQDPGQGLRLIYYSQIVNDFQKGDIAEGYSVSREKKESFPLTVTSAQKNPTAFYLCASTVNTGELFFGEGSRLTVL.